This T cell receptor beta chain comes out of a study of regulatory T cells in long-lasting Graves disease. The sample's time point: newly diagnosed GD, antithyroid drugs for less than 3 months. The authors made the TCR library using RNA they extracted from PBMCs. The diagnosis of Graves' disease used American Thyroid Association guidelines. This clonotype was observed many times. TCR beta libraries were built with iRepertoire HTBI primers and Arm-PCR of CDR3 regions. TCRdb re-called the multiplex PCR reads with MiXCR, one entry per CDR3 protein. Of about 620,000 distinct CDR3 sequences in the sample, 15% to 20% were seen once. V lost 6 bases and J 6 bases, leaving 14 bases between the germline ends. Germline loops: CDR1 MDHEN, CDR2 SYDVKM. This CDR3 has 13 residues. This sample also appeared in a second study, on T cells in Graves' hyperthyroidism and ophthalmopathy. According to that study: An initial round of RT-PCR targeting the TCR CDR3 relied on the HTBI primer set.

The chain employs TRBV28 and TRBJ1-1, with D unclear. The sequences come from peripheral blood mononuclear cells (PBMCs), collected at new diagnosis, from a patient treated with antithyroid drugs. This sequence originates from a woman younger than 45 with Graves disease. For the CDR3, the DNA is TGTGCCAGCAGACCAAGAAGAGACGCTGAAGCTTTCTTT. Its protein product is CASRPRRDAEAFF.